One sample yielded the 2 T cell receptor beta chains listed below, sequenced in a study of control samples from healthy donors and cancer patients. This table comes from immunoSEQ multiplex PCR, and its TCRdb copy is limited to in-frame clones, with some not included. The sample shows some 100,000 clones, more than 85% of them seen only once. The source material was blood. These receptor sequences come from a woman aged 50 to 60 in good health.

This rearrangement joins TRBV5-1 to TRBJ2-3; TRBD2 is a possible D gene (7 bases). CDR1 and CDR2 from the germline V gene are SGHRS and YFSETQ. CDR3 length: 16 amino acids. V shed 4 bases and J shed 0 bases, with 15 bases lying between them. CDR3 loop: CASSPLGGASTDTQYF. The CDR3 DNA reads TGCGCCAGCAGCCCTCTGGGGGGGGCCAGCACAGATACGCAGTATTTT.

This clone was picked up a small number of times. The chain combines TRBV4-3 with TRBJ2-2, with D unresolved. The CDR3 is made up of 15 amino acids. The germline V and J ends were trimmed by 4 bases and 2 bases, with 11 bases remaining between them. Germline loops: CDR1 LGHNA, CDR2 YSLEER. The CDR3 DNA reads TGCGCCAGCAGCCCTTCCTACCGAAACACCGGGGAGCTGTTTTTT. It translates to CASSPSYRNTGELFF.